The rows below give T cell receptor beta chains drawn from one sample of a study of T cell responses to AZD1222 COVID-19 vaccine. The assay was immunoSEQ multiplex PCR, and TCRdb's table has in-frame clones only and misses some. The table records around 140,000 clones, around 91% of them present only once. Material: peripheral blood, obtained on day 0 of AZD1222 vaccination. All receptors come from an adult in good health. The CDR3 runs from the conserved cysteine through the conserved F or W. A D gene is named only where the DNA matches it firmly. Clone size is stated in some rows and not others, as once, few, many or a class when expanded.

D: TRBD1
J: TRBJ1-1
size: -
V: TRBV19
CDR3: CASSHRGGNTEAFF
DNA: TGTGCCAGTAGTCACAGGGGAGGAAACACTGAAGCTTTCTTT

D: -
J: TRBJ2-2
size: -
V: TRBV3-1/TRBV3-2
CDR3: CATSRTANTGELFF
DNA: TGTGCCACCTCCCGGACAGCGAACACCGGGGAGCTGTTTTTT

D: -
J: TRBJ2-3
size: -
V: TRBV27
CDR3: CASSNTRGDLDTQYF
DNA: TGTGCCAGCAGTAACACTCGCGGTGACTTGGATACGCAGTATTTT

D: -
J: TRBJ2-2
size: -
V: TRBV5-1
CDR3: CASSFSGELFF
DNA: TGCGCCAGCAGCTTTAGCGGGGAGCTGTTTTTT

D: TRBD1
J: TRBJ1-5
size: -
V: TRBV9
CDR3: CASSPGTGLNQPQHF
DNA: TGTGCCAGCAGCCCCGGGACAGGGCTTAATCAGCCCCAGCATTTT

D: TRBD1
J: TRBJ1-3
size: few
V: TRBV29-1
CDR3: CSVVQGAGNTIYF
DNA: TGCAGCGTTGTCCAGGGGGCTGGAAACACCATATATTTT

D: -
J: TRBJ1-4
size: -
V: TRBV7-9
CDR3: CASSLGEGRKEKLFF
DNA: TGTGCCAGCAGCTTAGGGGAGGGTAGGAAAGAAAAACTGTTTTTT

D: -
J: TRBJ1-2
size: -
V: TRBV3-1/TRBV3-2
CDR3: CASSQATRGYTF
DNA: TGTGCCAGCAGCCAAGCTACGAGGGGCTACACCTTC

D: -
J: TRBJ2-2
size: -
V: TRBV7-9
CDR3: CASRPRELFF
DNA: TGTGCCAGCCGCCCCCGGGAGCTGTTTTTT

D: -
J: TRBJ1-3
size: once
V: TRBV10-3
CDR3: CAIRSDNSGNTIYF
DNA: TGTGCCATCAGGAGCGACAACTCTGGAAACACCATATATTTT

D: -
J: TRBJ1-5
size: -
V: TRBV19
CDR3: CASSIPRGRSNQPQHF
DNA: TGTGCCAGTAGTATACCCAGGGGTAGAAGCAATCAGCCCCAGCATTTT

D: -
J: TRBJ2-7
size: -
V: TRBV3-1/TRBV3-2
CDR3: CASSPLEGGAYEQYF
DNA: TGTGCCAGCAGCCCCCTTGAGGGGGGAGCCTACGAGCAGTACTTC

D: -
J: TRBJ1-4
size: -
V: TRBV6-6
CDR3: CASSRQEKLFF
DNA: TGTGCCAGCAGTAGACAGGAAAAACTGTTTTTT

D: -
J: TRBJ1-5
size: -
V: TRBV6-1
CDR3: CASSDRSNQPQHF
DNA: TGTGCCAGCAGTGACAGGAGTAATCAGCCCCAGCATTTT

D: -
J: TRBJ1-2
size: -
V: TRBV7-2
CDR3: CASSLLGPPMDGYTF
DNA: TGTGCCAGCAGCTTATTGGGCCCCCCGATGGATGGCTACACCTTC

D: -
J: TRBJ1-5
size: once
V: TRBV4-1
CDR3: CASSLSGGSNQPQHF
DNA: TGCGCCAGCAGCCTCTCAGGAGGGAGCAATCAGCCCCAGCATTTT

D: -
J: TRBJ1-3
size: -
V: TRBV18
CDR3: CASSDSSGNTIYF
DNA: TGTGCCAGCTCAGACAGTTCTGGAAACACCATATATTTT

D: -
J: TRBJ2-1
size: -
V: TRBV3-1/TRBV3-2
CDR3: CASSQGRTYNEQFF
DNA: TGTGCCAGCAGCCAGGGGCGCACCTACAATGAGCAGTTCTTC

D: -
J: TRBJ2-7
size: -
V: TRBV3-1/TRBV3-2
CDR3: CASSYGRGGRSYEQYF
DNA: TGTGCCAGCAGCTATGGAAGGGGGGGCCGCTCCTACGAGCAGTACTTC

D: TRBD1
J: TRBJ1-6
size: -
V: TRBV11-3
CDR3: CASSLTGGLRSPNSPLHF
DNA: TGTGCCAGCAGCTTAACAGGGGGTTTAAGGAGTCCTAATTCACCCCTCCACTTT

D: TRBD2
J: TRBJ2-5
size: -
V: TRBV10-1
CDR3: CAGRLAGHQETQYF
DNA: TGCGCCGGCCGACTAGCGGGGCACCAAGAGACCCAGTACTTC

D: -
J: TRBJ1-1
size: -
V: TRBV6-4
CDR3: CASSDRNTEAFF
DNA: TGTGCCAGCAGTGACCGTAACACTGAAGCTTTCTTT

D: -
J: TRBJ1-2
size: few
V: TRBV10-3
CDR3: CAISESFRVGNYGYTF
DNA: TGTGCCATCAGTGAGTCGTTTAGGGTGGGGAACTATGGCTACACCTTC

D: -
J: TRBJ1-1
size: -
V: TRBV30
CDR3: CAWRGVRGAKLTFF
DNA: TGTGCCTGGAGGGGGGTAAGGGGGGCTAAGTTGACTTTCTTT

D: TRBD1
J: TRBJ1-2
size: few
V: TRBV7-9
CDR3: CASSPSFDRGNGYTF
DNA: TGTGCCAGCAGCCCAAGTTTCGACAGGGGGAACGGCTACACCTTC

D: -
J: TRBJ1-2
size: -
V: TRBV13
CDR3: CASSLMGALYGYTF
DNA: TGTGCCAGCAGCTTAATGGGGGCCCTATATGGCTACACCTTC

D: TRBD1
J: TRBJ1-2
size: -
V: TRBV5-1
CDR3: CASSLDRGGYTF
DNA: TGCGCCAGCAGCTTGGACAGGGGCGGCTACACCTTC

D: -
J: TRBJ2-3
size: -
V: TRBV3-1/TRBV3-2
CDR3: CASSPRPRTDTQYF
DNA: TGTGCCAGCAGCCCCCGACCGCGTACAGATACGCAGTATTTT

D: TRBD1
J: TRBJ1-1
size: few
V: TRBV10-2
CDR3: CASRGQGANTEAFF
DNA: TGCGCCAGCAGGGGACAGGGGGCGAACACTGAAGCTTTCTTT